These T cell receptor beta chains were read from a single sample in a study of early T cells in non-severe SARS-CoV-2 infection. TCRdb re-analysed the 5' RACE reads in MiXCR, keeping a single row per CDR3 protein. This table holds about 71,000 distinct CDR3 sequences, roughly 13% found once. Sequences were obtained from whole blood. Receptors were obtained from an adult who was a healthcare worker with PCR-confirmed SARS-CoV-2 infection or an uninfected control (not recorded which). Each CDR3 is given with its conserved first and last residue. The D gene is left open where the match is weak. Clone size appears in some rows only: once, few, many, or a class for an expanded clone.

clone_size: few
d_call: -
j_call: TRBJ1-2
v_call: TRBV9
cdr3_nt: TGTGCCAGCAGTCAAAGGATAGACCACTATGGCTACACCTTC
cdr3_aa: CASSQRIDHYGYTF

clone_size: -
d_call: -
j_call: TRBJ2-7
v_call: TRBV28
cdr3_nt: TGTGCCAGCAGTCCGGACAGTACAAAATCCTACGAGCAGTACTTC
cdr3_aa: CASSPDSTKSYEQYF

clone_size: many
d_call: -
j_call: TRBJ2-3
v_call: TRBV6-1
cdr3_nt: TGTGCCAGCAGTTTATCAGGGTCAGATACGCAGTATTTT
cdr3_aa: CASSLSGSDTQYF

clone_size: -
d_call: TRBD1
j_call: TRBJ2-6
v_call: TRBV20-1
cdr3_nt: TGCAGTGCTAGAAGGGCAGGGGGCTCTGGGGCCAACGTCCTGACTTTC
cdr3_aa: CSARRAGGSGANVLTF

clone_size: few
d_call: TRBD1
j_call: TRBJ2-7
v_call: TRBV9
cdr3_nt: TGTGCCAGCAGCGTCACAGGGGGCTACGAGCAGTACTTC
cdr3_aa: CASSVTGGYEQYF

clone_size: few
d_call: -
j_call: TRBJ2-3
v_call: TRBV11-2
cdr3_nt: TGTGCCAGCGAAACCCCAAAGTCCACAGATACGCAGTATTTT
cdr3_aa: CASETPKSTDTQYF

clone_size: -
d_call: -
j_call: TRBJ2-3
v_call: TRBV28
cdr3_nt: TGTGCCAGCAGCTCCGTGGGCTCGGGGGCAGATACGCAGTATTTT
cdr3_aa: CASSSVGSGADTQYF

clone_size: many
d_call: -
j_call: TRBJ1-1
v_call: TRBV5-1
cdr3_nt: TGCGCCAGCAGCCCGATTGACGGGGACACTGAAGCTTTCTTT
cdr3_aa: CASSPIDGDTEAFF

clone_size: many
d_call: -
j_call: TRBJ1-2
v_call: TRBV4-3
cdr3_nt: TGCGCCAGCAGCCAAGATCAGGATCGGGGAAGAGGCTACACCTTC
cdr3_aa: CASSQDQDRGRGYTF

clone_size: -
d_call: -
j_call: TRBJ1-6
v_call: TRBV2
cdr3_nt: TGTGCCAGCAGCTCAGGGTCCCAGAATTCACCCCTCCACTTT
cdr3_aa: CASSSGSQNSPLHF

clone_size: -
d_call: -
j_call: TRBJ1-1
v_call: TRBV3-1
cdr3_nt: TGTGCCAGCAGCCGTTGGGGTACCACTGAAGCTTTCTTT
cdr3_aa: CASSRWGTTEAFF

clone_size: few
d_call: -
j_call: TRBJ2-7
v_call: TRBV5-4
cdr3_nt: TGTGCCAGCAGCTTGCCGGTCGCCGGAAAGGGCTCCTACGAGCAGTACTTC
cdr3_aa: CASSLPVAGKGSYEQYF

clone_size: -
d_call: -
j_call: TRBJ2-1
v_call: TRBV29-1
cdr3_nt: TGCAGCGTTTTCAAGGGGTCCTTCAATGAGCAGTTCTTC
cdr3_aa: CSVFKGSFNEQFF

clone_size: few
d_call: TRBD2
j_call: TRBJ2-3
v_call: TRBV18
cdr3_nt: TGTGCCAGCTCACCAGGCCGGGGACTAGCTTTCGATACGCAGTATTTT
cdr3_aa: CASSPGRGLAFDTQYF

clone_size: -
d_call: -
j_call: TRBJ1-2
v_call: TRBV20-1
cdr3_nt: TGCAGTGCTACGGACGCAGCTAACTATGGCTACACCTTC
cdr3_aa: CSATDAANYGYTF

clone_size: -
d_call: TRBD1
j_call: TRBJ2-7
v_call: TRBV11-2
cdr3_nt: TGTGCCAGCAGTTCCGCCGGGACAGGTCTCTACGAGCAGTACTTC
cdr3_aa: CASSSAGTGLYEQYF

clone_size: many
d_call: -
j_call: TRBJ2-3
v_call: TRBV30
cdr3_nt: TGTGCCTGGAGTGTATTGGGATCTGGGACAGATACGCAGTATTTT
cdr3_aa: CAWSVLGSGTDTQYF

clone_size: many
d_call: -
j_call: TRBJ1-6
v_call: TRBV11-2
cdr3_nt: TGTGCCAGCAGCTTAGGAGGCATGGGCTCACCCCTCCACTTT
cdr3_aa: CASSLGGMGSPLHF

clone_size: many
d_call: TRBD1
j_call: TRBJ1-2
v_call: TRBV7-8
cdr3_nt: TGTGCCAGCAGCTTAATGGACAGGGTGTATGGCTACACCTTC
cdr3_aa: CASSLMDRVYGYTF

clone_size: few
d_call: -
j_call: TRBJ2-7
v_call: TRBV28
cdr3_nt: TGTGCCAGCGCACATCCTTCGATAAAATACGAGCAGTACTTC
cdr3_aa: CASAHPSIKYEQYF

clone_size: many
d_call: -
j_call: TRBJ1-5
v_call: TRBV7-6
cdr3_nt: TGTGCCAGCAGCTTACAGGACAATCAGCCCCAGCATTTT
cdr3_aa: CASSLQDNQPQHF

clone_size: -
d_call: -
j_call: TRBJ2-2
v_call: TRBV9
cdr3_nt: TGTGCCAGCAGCGTTGATCCGAACACCGGGGAGCTGTTTTTT
cdr3_aa: CASSVDPNTGELFF

clone_size: few
d_call: TRBD2
j_call: TRBJ2-1
v_call: TRBV29-1
cdr3_nt: TGCAGCGTTGAAACGGGGGGATGGTTCTTC
cdr3_aa: CSVETGGWFF

clone_size: -
d_call: -
j_call: TRBJ2-3
v_call: TRBV12-3/TRBV12-4
cdr3_nt: TGTGCCAGCAACGGACAGGGAGGGGCAGATACGCAGTATTTT
cdr3_aa: CASNGQGGADTQYF

clone_size: few
d_call: -
j_call: TRBJ2-3
v_call: TRBV3-1
cdr3_nt: TGTGCCAGCAGCCACACAACGGCGGGGTATTGGGATACGCAGTATTTT
cdr3_aa: CASSHTTAGYWDTQYF

clone_size: -
d_call: TRBD1
j_call: TRBJ1-1
v_call: TRBV6-5
cdr3_nt: TGTGCCAGCAGTTCAAACCGGGACAGGGCTAGTACTGAAGCTTTCTTT
cdr3_aa: CASSSNRDRASTEAFF

clone_size: few
d_call: TRBD1
j_call: TRBJ1-5
v_call: TRBV6-1
cdr3_nt: TGTGCCAGCCATAGCGACAGGGGTCAGCCCCAGCATTTT
cdr3_aa: CASHSDRGQPQHF

clone_size: -
d_call: -
j_call: TRBJ1-5
v_call: TRBV15
cdr3_nt: TGTGCCACCAGCAGAGATCGAGGGAATAGCAATCAGCCCCAGCATTTT
cdr3_aa: CATSRDRGNSNQPQHF

clone_size: few
d_call: -
j_call: TRBJ1-3
v_call: TRBV7-9
cdr3_nt: TGTGCCAGCATCCCTAATGGGGGGACGGGAAACACCATATATTTT
cdr3_aa: CASIPNGGTGNTIYF

clone_size: many
d_call: -
j_call: TRBJ2-4
v_call: TRBV21-1
cdr3_nt: TGTGCCAGCAGCTCCCCCGGGACTAGGAAAAACATTCAGTACTTC
cdr3_aa: CASSSPGTRKNIQYF

clone_size: -
d_call: TRBD1
j_call: TRBJ2-7
v_call: TRBV28
cdr3_nt: TGTGCCAGTCTTTCTACAGGGGACCCCGATGGTACCTACGAGCAGTACTTC
cdr3_aa: CASLSTGDPDGTYEQYF

clone_size: few
d_call: -
j_call: TRBJ2-3
v_call: TRBV12-3/TRBV12-4
cdr3_nt: TGTGCCAGCACCAGACACGGGGTGACAGATACGCAGTATTTT
cdr3_aa: CASTRHGVTDTQYF

clone_size: many
d_call: -
j_call: TRBJ2-7
v_call: TRBV10-3
cdr3_nt: TGTGCCATCAGTGGTGACTACGAGCAGTACTTC
cdr3_aa: CAISGDYEQYF

clone_size: few
d_call: -
j_call: TRBJ2-1
v_call: TRBV11-2
cdr3_nt: TGTGCCAGCAGCTTATTTTCTGCGGGAATTCTCAATGAGCAGTTCTTC
cdr3_aa: CASSLFSAGILNEQFF

clone_size: many
d_call: TRBD1
j_call: TRBJ2-4
v_call: TRBV19
cdr3_nt: TGTGCCAGTCACGCCATGTTCGGGACAGGGTTAAACATTCAGTACTTC
cdr3_aa: CASHAMFGTGLNIQYF

clone_size: -
d_call: TRBD1
j_call: TRBJ1-4
v_call: TRBV5-4
cdr3_nt: TGTGCCAGCAGCGGGACAGGGGGTAATGAAAAACTGTTTTTT
cdr3_aa: CASSGTGGNEKLFF

clone_size: few
d_call: -
j_call: TRBJ2-3
v_call: TRBV7-8
cdr3_nt: TGTGCCAGCAGCTTCGGGGGTAGCACAGATACGCAGTATTTT
cdr3_aa: CASSFGGSTDTQYF

clone_size: few
d_call: TRBD1
j_call: TRBJ2-5
v_call: TRBV19
cdr3_nt: TGTGCCAGTAGCTCTTATTCGACAGGGGGTGAGACCCAGTACTTC
cdr3_aa: CASSSYSTGGETQYF

clone_size: few
d_call: -
j_call: TRBJ2-5
v_call: TRBV7-9
cdr3_nt: TGTGCCAGCAGCTTAGCGGGGGGCCTCGAACAGACCCAGTACTTC
cdr3_aa: CASSLAGGLEQTQYF

clone_size: -
d_call: -
j_call: TRBJ1-5
v_call: TRBV19
cdr3_nt: TGTGCCAGTAGTGCTGATAGCCAGCCCAATCAGCCCCAGCATTTT
cdr3_aa: CASSADSQPNQPQHF

clone_size: many
d_call: -
j_call: TRBJ1-1
v_call: TRBV20-1
cdr3_nt: TGCAGTGCTAGCGTGCGCAACACTGAAGCTTTCTTT
cdr3_aa: CSASVRNTEAFF